This T cell receptor beta chain was sequenced during a study of cytomegalovirus exposure and HLA in healthy donors. General study findings and limits: Specific recognition of CMV antigens was confirmed in vitro for a few chains (all CMV-associated). The authors reported that TCR beta sequences could predict HLA-A and HLA-B alleles. These predictions were accurate for most subjects in the first cohort. Serostatus for CMV was the only available immune exposure information. V- and J-gene trimming of TCR beta was linked (in a later analysis) to a missense DCLRE1C variant.

This CDR3 comprises 14 residues. The germline CDR1 and CDR2 sequences are GTSNPN and SVGIG (reference sequence). Deletions cut 2 bases from V and 7 bases from J, with 18 bases between. The PCR made use of 60 Vbeta and 13 Jbeta primers. Sequencing was performed with immunoSEQ multiplex PCR; in TCRdb, only in-frame clones are kept and a portion is missing. The sample gives 70,000 or so clones, 70% to 80% of which show up once; 7.5% to 9% is in the top ten. A note on this clone: Its cognate antigen is unknown.

The sequence was collected from a man younger than 30 in good health and CMV-seropositive. Sequences were obtained from PBMCs. The chain has TRBV30 and TRBJ2-7; D is perhaps TRBD1 (6 bases). The CDR3 loop is CAWSPGQTSREQYF. As DNA, the CDR3 is TGTGCCTGGAGTCCGGGACAAACATCCCGGGAGCAGTACTTC.